What follows are 14 T cell receptor beta chains derived from one specimen sequenced in a study of response to subunit inactivated influenza vaccine. TCRdb independently ran MiXCR on the RT-PCR reads; one entry per CDR3 protein. Of about 650,000 distinct CDR3 sequences listed, about a sixth are singletons. The input for sequencing was PBMCs from blood, taken about 12 days after vaccination. These receptors were obtained from a man in his forties or fifties who received an inactivated influenza vaccine.

In its sample, this clonotype was seen a few times. This chain joins TRBV5-6 and TRBJ2-1; 11 bases align to TRBD2. After removal of 1 base from V and 0 bases from J, the junction contained 12 bases not matched to a gene. CDR1 SGHDT and CDR2 YYEEEE come from the germline V gene. This CDR3 is 20 amino acids long. The CDR3 DNA is TGTGCCAGCAGCTTGAGGCTAGCGGGAGGACGAAGTCGCTCCTACAATGAGCAGTTCTTC. This sequence encodes CASSLRLAGGRSRSYNEQFF.

This clonotype was seen a handful of times. This chain uses TRBV7-3 with TRBJ2-1; 12 positions match TRBD2. The CDR3 has 15 residues. Germline V gene lookup returns CDR1 SGHTA and CDR2 FQGTGA. Losses at the gene ends were 5 bases for V and 8 bases for J; bases not matched to a gene: 7. The CDR3 region has the DNA TGTGCCAGCAGCCCGACTAGCGGGAGTCACGATGAGCAGTTCTTC. It specifies CASSPTSGSHDEQFF.

The rearrangement joins TRBV6-2 or TRBV6-3 to TRBJ2-7, with 10 bases that match TRBD1. This CDR3 is 17 amino acids long. Germline CDR1 and CDR2: MNHEY and SVGEGT. With V trimmed by 5 bases and J by 1 base, 11 bases remained unmatched. CDR3 sequence: CASSGPGQGKISYEQYF. DNA of the CDR3: TGTGCCAGCAGTGGACCGGGACAGGGGAAGATATCCTACGAGCAGTACTTC.

This clonotype was recorded a few times. The chain employs TRBV20-1 and TRBJ2-7, with TRBD2 as a possible D gene (5 bases). The CDR3 consists of 14 residues. Germline V CDR1 and CDR2: DFQATT, SNEGSKA (reference sequence). With 3 bases removed from V and 3 bases from J, the gap between germline ends came to 15 bases. The CDR3, as DNA: TGCAGTGCTAGCCCGGGGAGCGACCACTACGAGCAGTACTTC. It yields the protein CSASPGSDHYEQYF.

This clonotype has just a few counts. The chain has TRBV9 and TRBJ2-2, with unresolved D. Trimming took off 0 bases at V and 1 base at J, with 7 bases between the two ends. The CDR3 runs 15 residues. Germline CDR1 SGDLS, CDR2 YYNGEE. CDR3 sequence reads: CASSVGGQNTGELFF. The CDR3 DNA reads TGTGCCAGCAGCGTAGGGGGTCAGAACACCGGGGAGCTGTTTTTT.

The chain combines TRBV28 with TRBJ2-7, with 7 bases aligning to TRBD2. The CDR3 has 14 residues. V lost 10 bases and J lost 1; bases outside the gene matches: 10. Germline V gives CDR1 MDHEN, CDR2 SYDVKM. The chain's CDR3 is CATSIGGKSYEQYF. The CDR3 DNA follows: TGTGCCACCTCAATCGGGGGGAAATCCTACGAGCAGTACTTC.

This clonotype was seen only a few times. The CDR3 DNA sequence: TGTGCCAGCAGCTTGGGAAGCCTAGCGGGAGTAGGGGAGCAGTTCTTC. Its protein is CASSLGSLAGVGEQFF. The gene calls are TRBV5-4 and TRBJ2-1; 10 positions match TRBD2. The CDR3 loop spans 16 amino acids. Germline-derived CDR1 and CDR2 are SGHNT and YYREEE (reference sequence). The V and J ends lost 0 bases and 10 bases, in that order; junction bases with no gene match: 10.

This clonotype appeared a few times. In DNA, the CDR3 is TGTGCCAGCAGTGGACAGGATGGCGGCGGTGGCTACACCTTC. Amino acids: CASSGQDGGGGYTF. The V call is TRBV6-1, the J call TRBJ1-2; possible D gene TRBD1, 6 bases. Germline CDR1 MNHNS, CDR2 SASEGT. The CDR3 is 14 residues long. Trimming shortened V by 4 bases and J by 7 bases, and 16 bases separated the two germline ends.

This sequence joins TRBV24-1 and TRBJ2-2, with TRBD1 matching 9 bases. The J segment lost 5 bases and the V segment lost 3 bases, leaving 6 bases of the junction unmatched. The CDR3 has 16 amino acids. The germline gives CDR1 KGHDR, CDR2 SFDVKD. Here the CDR3 DNA reads TGTGCCACCAGTGATCCGGACAGGGGAACGACCGGGGAGCTGTTTTTT. Protein product: CATSDPDRGTTGELFF.

The J gene is TRBJ2-7, the V gene TRBV4-3; D perhaps matches TRBD2 (6 bases). The CDR3 is 15 residues long. V was trimmed by 1 base and J by 2 bases, leaving 12 bases between them. Germline assignment: CDR1 LGHNA and CDR2 YSLEER. The CDR3 region is CASSQGRREAYEQYF. The CDR3 DNA follows: TGCGCCAGCAGCCAAGGAAGGCGGGAAGCCTACGAGCAGTACTTC.

This clonotype was detected only a few times. The chain couples TRBV6-2 or TRBV6-3 to TRBJ2-2; D is unresolved. Germline V gene lookup returns CDR1 MNHEY and CDR2 SVGEGT. The CDR3 covers 12 residues. Trimming left V 4 bases short and J 7 bases short, with 7 bases between. The CDR3 DNA sequence: TGTGCCAGCAGTTTCCTTGGCGGGGAGCTGTTTTTT. Residues: CASSFLGGELFF.

This clonotype appeared a few times. The rearrangement joins TRBV27 to TRBJ2-7; D gene uncertain. V was shortened by 4 bases and J by 5 bases, with 15 bases between the two germline ends. Per germline, CDR1 MNHEY and CDR2 SMNVEV (reference sequence). This CDR3 is built from 14 residues. The CDR3 nucleotides read TGTGCCAGCAGTTGGAACAGAGCGATCGACGAGCAGTACTTC. Translating gives CASSWNRAIDEQYF.

This clonotype was detected a few times. The CDR3 spells CASSPWAGYNEQFF. As DNA, the CDR3 is TGTGCCAGCAGCCCCTGGGCCGGATACAATGAGCAGTTCTTC. This sequence joins TRBV5-5 and TRBJ2-1, with D unresolved. CDR1 and CDR2 from the germline V gene are SGHKS and YYEKEE (reference sequence). Deletions cut 4 bases from V and 4 bases from J, with 12 bases between. The CDR3 is 14 residues long. The variable domain in full, with the rest retrieved from reference TRBV5-5 and TRBJ2-1, is DAGVTQSPTHLIKTRGQQVTLRCSPISGHKSVSWYQQVLGQGPQFIFQYYEKEERGRGNFPDRFSARQFPNYSSELNVNALLLGDSALYLCASSPWAGYNEQFFGPGTRLTVL.

V and J are TRBV11-1 and TRBJ2-7, with unresolved D. Germline V CDR1 and CDR2: SGHAT, FQDESV (reference sequence). There are 20 residues in the CDR3. Trimming took 4 bases from V and 2 from J, leaving 30 bases between them. The CDR3 is CASSSLKNPPTIAETYEQYF. The CDR3 nucleotides read TGTGCCAGCAGCTCCCTCAAGAACCCGCCTACTATTGCGGAAACCTACGAGCAGTACTTC.